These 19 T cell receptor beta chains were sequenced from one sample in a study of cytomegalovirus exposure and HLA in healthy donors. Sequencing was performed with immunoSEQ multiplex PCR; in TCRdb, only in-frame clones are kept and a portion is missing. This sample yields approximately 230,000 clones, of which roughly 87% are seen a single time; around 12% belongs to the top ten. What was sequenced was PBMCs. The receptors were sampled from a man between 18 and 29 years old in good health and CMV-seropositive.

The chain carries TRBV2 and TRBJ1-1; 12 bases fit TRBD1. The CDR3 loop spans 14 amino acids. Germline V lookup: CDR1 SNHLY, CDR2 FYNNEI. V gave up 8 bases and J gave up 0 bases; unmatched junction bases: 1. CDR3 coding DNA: TGTGCCAGCGGGACAGGGGGCCTGAACACTGAAGCTTTCTTT. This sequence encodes CASGTGGLNTEAFF.

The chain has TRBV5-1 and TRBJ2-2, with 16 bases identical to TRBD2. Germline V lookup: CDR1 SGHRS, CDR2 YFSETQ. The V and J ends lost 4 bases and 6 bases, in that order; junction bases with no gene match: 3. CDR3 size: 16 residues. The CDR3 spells CASSGTSGRAPGELFF. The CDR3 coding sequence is TGCGCCAGCAGCGGGACTAGCGGGAGGGCCCCCGGGGAGCTGTTTTTT.

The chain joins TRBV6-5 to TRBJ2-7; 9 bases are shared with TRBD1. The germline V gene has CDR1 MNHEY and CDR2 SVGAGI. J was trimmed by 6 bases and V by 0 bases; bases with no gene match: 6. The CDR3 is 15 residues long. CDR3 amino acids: CASSYSRDRASEQYF. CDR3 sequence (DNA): TGTGCCAGCAGTTACTCCCGGGACAGGGCGTCCGAGCAGTACTTC.

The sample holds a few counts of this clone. DNA for the CDR3: TGCGCCAGCAGGCCTCCTAGCGGGAGGACCGGGGAGCTGTTTTTT. It codes for CASRPPSGRTGELFF. This rearrangement joins TRBV5-1 to TRBJ2-2, with 11 bases fitting TRBD2. In germline, CDR1 is SGHRS, CDR2 YFSETQ. Unmatched junction bases numbered 5, after V lost 5 bases and J lost 5 bases. The length of the CDR3 is 15 residues.

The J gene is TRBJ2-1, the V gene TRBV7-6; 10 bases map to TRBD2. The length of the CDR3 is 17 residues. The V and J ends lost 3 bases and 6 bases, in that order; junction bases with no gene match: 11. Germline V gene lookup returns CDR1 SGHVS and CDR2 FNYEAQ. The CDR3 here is CASSLLLAGTGINEQFF. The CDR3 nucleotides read TGTGCCAGCAGCTTGTTACTAGCGGGGACGGGCATCAATGAGCAGTTCTTC.

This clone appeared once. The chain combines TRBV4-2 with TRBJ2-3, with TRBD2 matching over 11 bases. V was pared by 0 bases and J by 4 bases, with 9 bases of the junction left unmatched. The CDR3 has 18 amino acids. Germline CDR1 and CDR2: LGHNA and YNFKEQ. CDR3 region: CASSQDPGLAGRSDTQYF. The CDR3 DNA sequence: TGTGCCAGCAGCCAAGATCCCGGACTAGCGGGCCGATCAGATACGCAGTATTTT.

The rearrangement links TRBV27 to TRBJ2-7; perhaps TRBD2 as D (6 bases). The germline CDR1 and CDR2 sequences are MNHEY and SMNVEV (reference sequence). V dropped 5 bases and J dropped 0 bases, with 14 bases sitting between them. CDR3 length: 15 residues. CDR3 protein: CASSPSGGTSYEQYF. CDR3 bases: TGTGCCAGCAGTCCCTCTGGCGGGACCTCCTACGAGCAGTACTTC.

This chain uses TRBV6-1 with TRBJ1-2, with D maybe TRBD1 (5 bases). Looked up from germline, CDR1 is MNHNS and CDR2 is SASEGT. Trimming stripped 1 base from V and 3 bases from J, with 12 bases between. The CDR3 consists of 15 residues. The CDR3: CASSEGTGAYYGYTF. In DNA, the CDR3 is TGTGCCAGCAGTGAAGGTACCGGGGCCTACTATGGCTACACCTTC.

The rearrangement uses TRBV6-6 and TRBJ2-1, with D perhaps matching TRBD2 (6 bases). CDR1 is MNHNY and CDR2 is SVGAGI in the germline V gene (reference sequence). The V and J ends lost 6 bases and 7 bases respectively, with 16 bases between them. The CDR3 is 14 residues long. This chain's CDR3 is CASRPTGLDNEQFF. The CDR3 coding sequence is TGTGCCAGCAGACCCACGGGACTCGATAATGAGCAGTTCTTC.

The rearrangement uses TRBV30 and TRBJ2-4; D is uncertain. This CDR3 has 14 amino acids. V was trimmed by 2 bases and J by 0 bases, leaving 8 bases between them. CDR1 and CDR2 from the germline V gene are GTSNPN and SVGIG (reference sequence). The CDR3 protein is CAWSLGLAKNIQYF. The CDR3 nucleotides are TGTGCCTGGAGTCTAGGTCTAGCCAAAAACATTCAGTACTTC.

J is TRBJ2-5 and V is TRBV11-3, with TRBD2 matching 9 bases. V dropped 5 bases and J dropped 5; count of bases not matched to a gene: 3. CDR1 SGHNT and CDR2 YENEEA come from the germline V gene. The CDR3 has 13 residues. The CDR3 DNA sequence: TGTGCCAGCAGCCGCGGGGGGGATGAGACCCAGTACTTC. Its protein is CASSRGGDETQYF. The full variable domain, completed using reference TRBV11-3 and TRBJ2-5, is EAGVVQSPRYKIIEKKQPVAFWCNPISGHNTLYWYLQNLGQGPELLIRYENEEAVDDSQLPKDRFSAERLKGVDSTLKIQPAELGDSAVYLCASSRGGDETQYFGPGTRLLVL.

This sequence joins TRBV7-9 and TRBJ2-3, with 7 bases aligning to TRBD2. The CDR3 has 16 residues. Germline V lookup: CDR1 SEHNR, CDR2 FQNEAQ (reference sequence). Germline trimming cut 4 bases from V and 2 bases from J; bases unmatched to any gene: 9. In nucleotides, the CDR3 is TGTGCCAGCAGCTCAGCAACTAGCGTCACCACAGATACGCAGTATTTT. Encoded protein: CASSSATSVTTDTQYF.

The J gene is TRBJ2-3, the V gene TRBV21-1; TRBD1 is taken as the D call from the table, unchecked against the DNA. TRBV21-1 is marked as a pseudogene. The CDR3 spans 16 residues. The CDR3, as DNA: TGTGCCAGCAGCAAAGGGGGAAGGGGTCTCACAGATACGCAGTATTTT. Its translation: CASSKGGRGLTDTQYF.

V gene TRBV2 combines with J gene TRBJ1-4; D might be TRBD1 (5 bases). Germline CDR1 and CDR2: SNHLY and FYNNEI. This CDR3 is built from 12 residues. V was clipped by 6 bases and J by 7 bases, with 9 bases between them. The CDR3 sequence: CASRGLVEKLFF. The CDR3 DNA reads TGTGCCAGCAGGGGACTTGTTGAAAAACTGTTTTTT.

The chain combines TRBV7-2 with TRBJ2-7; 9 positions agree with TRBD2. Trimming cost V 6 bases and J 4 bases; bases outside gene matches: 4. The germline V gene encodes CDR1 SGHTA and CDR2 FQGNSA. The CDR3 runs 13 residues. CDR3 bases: TGTGCCAGCAGGCGCGCGGGAGGGTACGAGCAGTACTTC. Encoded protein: CASRRAGGYEQYF.

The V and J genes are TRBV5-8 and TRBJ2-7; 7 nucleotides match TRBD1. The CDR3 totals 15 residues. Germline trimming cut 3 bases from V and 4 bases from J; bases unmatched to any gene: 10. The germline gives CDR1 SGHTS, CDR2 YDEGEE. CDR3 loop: CASSWGTDRAYEQYF. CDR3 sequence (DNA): TGTGCCAGCAGCTGGGGAACCGACAGGGCTTACGAGCAGTACTTC.

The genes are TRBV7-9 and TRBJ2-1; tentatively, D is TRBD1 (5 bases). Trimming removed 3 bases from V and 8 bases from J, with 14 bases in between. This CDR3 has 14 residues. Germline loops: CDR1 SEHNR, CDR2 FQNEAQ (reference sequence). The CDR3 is CASSFYQGIDEQFF. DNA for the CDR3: TGTGCCAGCAGCTTCTATCAGGGCATCGATGAGCAGTTCTTC.

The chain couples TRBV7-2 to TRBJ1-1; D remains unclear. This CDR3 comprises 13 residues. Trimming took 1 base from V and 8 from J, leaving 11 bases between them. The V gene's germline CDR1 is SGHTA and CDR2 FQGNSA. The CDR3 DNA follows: TGTGCCAGCAGCTTAGGAGGTTTATCGGAAGCTTTCTTT. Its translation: CASSLGGLSEAFF.

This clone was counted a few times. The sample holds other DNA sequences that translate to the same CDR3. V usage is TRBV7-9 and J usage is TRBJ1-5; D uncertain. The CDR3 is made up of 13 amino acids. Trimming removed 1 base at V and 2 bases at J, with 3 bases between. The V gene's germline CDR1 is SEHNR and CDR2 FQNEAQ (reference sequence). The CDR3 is CASSLDGNQPQHF. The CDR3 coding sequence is TGTGCCAGCAGCTTAGACGGCAATCAGCCCCAGCATTTT.